The subject of this entry is one T cell receptor (beta chain). The target antigen is unknown. The table came from immunoSEQ multiplex PCR; TCRdb's copy has only in-frame clones and leaves some out. The sample has about 160,000 clones, 85% to 90% seen once. V was trimmed by 0 bases and J by 11 bases, leaving 14 bases between them. The length of the CDR3 is 14 residues. The germline V gene encodes CDR1 MGHRA and CDR2 YSYEKL. The data are from a study of cytomegalovirus exposure and HLA in healthy donors. Study conclusions and caveats: The authors listed about 170 TCR beta chains as cytomegalovirus-associated. According to a subsequent analysis, TCR clusters from the first cohort were inclined to appear together in the roughly 130 validation repertoires. Reports credit the classifier with highly specific, highly sensitive diagnosis of cytomegalovirus status. Most sequenced TCRs were rare (though some public TCRs occurred in many donors).

The source material was PBMCs. This clonotype originated in a man between 18 and 29 years old in good health and CMV-seronegative. The chain has TRBV4-1 and TRBJ1-5, with D possibly matching TRBD1 (6 bases). The CDR3 nucleotides read TGCGCCAGCAGCCAAGAGGACAGCCGGAGGTCCCAGCATTTT. Protein sequence: CASSQEDSRRSQHF.